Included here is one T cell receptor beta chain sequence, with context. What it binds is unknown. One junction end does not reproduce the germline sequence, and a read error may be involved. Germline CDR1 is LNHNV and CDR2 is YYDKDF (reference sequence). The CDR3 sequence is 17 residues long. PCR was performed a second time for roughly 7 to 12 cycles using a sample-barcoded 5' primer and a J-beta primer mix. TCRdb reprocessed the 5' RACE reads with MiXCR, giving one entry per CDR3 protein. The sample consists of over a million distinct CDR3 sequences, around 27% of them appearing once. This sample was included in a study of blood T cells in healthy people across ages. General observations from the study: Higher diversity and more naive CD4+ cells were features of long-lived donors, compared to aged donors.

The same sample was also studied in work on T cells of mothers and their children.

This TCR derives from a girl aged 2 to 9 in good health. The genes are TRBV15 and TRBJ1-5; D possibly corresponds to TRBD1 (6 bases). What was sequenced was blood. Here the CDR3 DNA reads TGTGCCGCCAGCAGAGATCAGTCCCGGGGGCCGGATCAGCCCCAGCATTTT. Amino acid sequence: CAASRDQSRGPDQPQHF.